The 20 T cell receptor beta chains below all came from one sample that was sequenced in a study of blood T cell repertoires in COVID-19. Generated by immunoSEQ multiplex PCR, the TCRdb table keeps only in-frame clones and is missing some. The table lists 29,000 or so clones, roughly nine tenths of them singletons, with 9.9% in the top ten. The sequenced material came from peripheral blood. These receptor sequences come from a human donor in a cohort sampled during active COVID-19.

This chain uses TRBV7-9 with TRBJ1-5; TRBD1 is a possible D gene (6 bases). Trimming removed 6 bases from V and 3 bases from J, with 12 bases in between. This CDR3 has 14 amino acids. From germline, CDR1 is SEHNR and CDR2 FQNEAQ (reference sequence). CDR3 loop: CASSFQGNNQPQHF. The CDR3 DNA reads TGTGCCAGCAGTTTCCAGGGGAACAATCAGCCCCAGCATTTT.

The chain uses TRBV6-6 and TRBJ1-2; D is ambiguous. Germline V gene sequence: CDR1 MNHNY, CDR2 SVGAGI (reference sequence). The CDR3 consists of 12 residues. V gave up 6 bases and J gave up 5 bases, with 10 bases separating them. DNA for the CDR3: TGTGCCAGCAGCCCTACAGAGTATGGCTACACCTTC. Translated: CASSPTEYGYTF.

The gene calls are TRBV6-1 and TRBJ1-2; the D is unclear. V lost 3 bases to trimming and J lost 4 bases, with 9 bases between them. Germline assignment: CDR1 MNHNS and CDR2 SASEGT. This CDR3 spans 13 amino acids. This chain's CDR3 is CASSDAGFYGYTF. CDR3 DNA sequence: TGTGCCAGCAGTGACGCAGGCTTCTATGGCTACACCTTC.

This chain joins TRBV28 and TRBJ2-5, with 7 bases fitting TRBD1. The ends lost 6 bases at V and 1 base at J; junction bases unmatched: 11. Germline assignment: CDR1 MDHEN and CDR2 SYDVKM. This CDR3 is built from 16 residues. In DNA, the CDR3 is TGTGCCAGCAGCCCACTGGGCTACAGGGGCCAAGAGACCCAGTACTTC. Its translation: CASSPLGYRGQETQYF.

This chain links TRBV28 with TRBJ2-7, with D possibly matching TRBD1 (5 bases). The V end lost 6 bases, the J end lost 4 bases, and 19 bases lay between the germline ends. Per germline, CDR1 MDHEN and CDR2 SYDVKM. The CDR3 consists of 15 residues. The CDR3 DNA sequence: TGTGCCAGCAGGGGCAGGGTAGTAAGCAATTACGAGCAGTACTTC. Protein sequence: CASRGRVVSNYEQYF.

V usage is TRBV11-3 and J usage is TRBJ2-2; D gene ambiguous. The germline CDR1 and CDR2 sequences are SGHNT and YENEEA. V was shortened by 0 bases and J by 5 bases, with 4 bases between the two germline ends. CDR3 size: 13 residues. This chain's CDR3 is CASSLDRTGELFF. The CDR3 bases are TGTGCCAGCAGCTTAGATCGGACCGGGGAGCTGTTTTTT.

The rearrangement uses TRBV7-8 and TRBJ2-5; TRBD1 might be the D (5 bases). The V gene lost 4 bases and the J gene lost 1 base, with 16 bases spanning the gap. Per germline, CDR1 SGHVS and CDR2 FQNEAQ. The CDR3 is 16 amino acids. In DNA, the CDR3 is TGTGCCAGCAGCTCCAGGGTGATGAACTTCCAAGAGACCCAGTACTTC. Its translation: CASSSRVMNFQETQYF.

This chain connects TRBV7-9 to TRBJ2-7; a weak D match, TRBD2 (5 bases). Between the trimmed V and J ends, which lost 5 bases and 3 bases, there was a span of 14 bases. This CDR3 spans 14 amino acids. CDR1 is SEHNR, CDR2 FQNEAQ, per germline (reference sequence). The CDR3 loop reads CASSPGASGYEQYF. Written as DNA, the CDR3 is TGTGCCAGCAGCCCCGGAGCGAGCGGCTACGAGCAGTACTTC.

The CDR3 DNA is TGTGCCAGCAGCCCCCATGTGGGCGACGAGCAGTACTTC. It codes for CASSPHVGDEQYF. V is TRBV28 and J is TRBJ2-7; no clear D. Germline V CDR1 and CDR2: MDHEN, SYDVKM. The CDR3 is made up of 13 amino acids. V lost 6 bases, J lost 5 bases, and 14 bases lay in between.

The chain uses TRBV5-8 and TRBJ1-4; D is undetermined. Trimming left V 4 bases short and J 0 bases short, with 7 bases between. Germline CDR1 is SGHTS and CDR2 is YDEGEE. This CDR3 is built from 14 residues. The CDR3 coding sequence is TGTGCCAGCAGCAACATGGCAACTAATGAAAAACTGTTTTTT. It codes for CASSNMATNEKLFF.

The V gene is TRBV5-1, the J gene TRBJ2-6; D is perhaps TRBD2 (5 bases). V was trimmed by 4 bases and J by 0 bases, leaving 11 bases between them. This CDR3 has 16 residues. Germline loops: CDR1 SGHRS, CDR2 YFSETQ. CDR3 nucleotides: TGCGCCAGCAGCCTTGGAACTAGCTCTGGGGCCAACGTCCTGACTTTC. This sequence encodes CASSLGTSSGANVLTF.

The genes are TRBV28 and TRBJ2-3; D possibly corresponds to TRBD2 (5 bases). Germline loops: CDR1 MDHEN, CDR2 SYDVKM. V was pared by 2 bases and J by 6 bases, with 12 bases between. The CDR3 totals 14 residues. The CDR3 loop reads CASSLSLAIDTQYF. As DNA, the CDR3 is TGTGCCAGCAGTTTAAGTCTAGCCATCGATACGCAGTATTTT.

The chain combines TRBV10-3 with TRBJ1-1, with unresolved D. The ends were cut back, 9 bases at V and 5 bases at J, with 22 bases in the middle. This CDR3 region has 15 residues. The germline gives CDR1 ENHRY, CDR2 SYGVKD. The CDR3 nucleotides read TGTGCCATTCTACCCTCGGGAGGGCTAAGTACTGAAGCTTTCTTT. Protein: CAILPSGGLSTEAFF.

The chain combines TRBV25-1 with TRBJ1-4; the match to TRBD1 covers 11 bases. Looked up from germline, CDR1 is MGHDK and CDR2 is SYGVNS. After removal of 3 bases from V and 8 bases from J, the junction contained 5 bases not matched to a gene. CDR3 length: 15 amino acids. DNA for the CDR3: TGTGCCAGCAGTGACTGGGGACAGGGGGGGGAAAAACTGTTTTTT. It specifies CASSDWGQGGEKLFF.

V gene TRBV6-2 or TRBV6-3 combines with J gene TRBJ2-7; 9 positions match TRBD1. With 2 bases clipped from V and 3 bases from J, the junction kept 5 bases outside the gene matches. There are 15 residues in the CDR3. Germline CDR1 and CDR2: MNHEY and SVGEGT. Here the CDR3 DNA reads TGTGCCAGCAGTTACCGGGACAGGGAGGGCTACGAGCAGTACTTC. Its protein is CASSYRDREGYEQYF.

For the CDR3, the DNA is TGTGCCAGCAGTTACTCGGACAACTCCTACGAGCAGTACTTC. Amino acid sequence: CASSYSDNSYEQYF. This chain uses TRBV6-5 with TRBJ2-7; a possible D gene is TRBD1 (5 bases). The V end was cut by 0 bases, the J end by 0 bases, with 6 bases between. The CDR3 runs to 14 residues. Germline V gives CDR1 MNHEY, CDR2 SVGAGI.

This clone was picked up one time. The chain recombines TRBV29-1 with TRBJ2-1; D is uncertain. This CDR3 has 14 amino acids. Germline CDR1 reads SQVTM; CDR2 reads ANQGSEA. The germline V and J ends were trimmed by 4 bases and 2 bases, with 12 bases remaining between them. CDR3 sequence (DNA): TGCAGCGTTGGACTTGAGGCAGCCTACAATGAGCAGTTCTTC. Translating it yields CSVGLEAAYNEQFF.

V is TRBV7-9 and J is TRBJ2-7; possible D gene TRBD1, 5 bases. The ends were cut back, 4 bases at V and 5 bases at J, with 12 bases in the middle. Germline V lookup: CDR1 SEHNR, CDR2 FQNEAQ (reference sequence). CDR3 size: 13 residues. The CDR3 region is CASSYRGSDEQYF. The DNA for the CDR3 is TGTGCCAGCAGCTATAGGGGTTCGGACGAGCAGTACTTC.

V is TRBV7-9 and J is TRBJ1-5; 9 bases align to TRBD1. V lost 5 bases, J lost 4 bases, and 6 bases stayed unmatched. The CDR3 is made up of 15 amino acids. Looked up from germline, CDR1 is SEHNR and CDR2 is FQNEAQ (reference sequence). The CDR3 region has the DNA TGTGCCAGCAGCGACGGGACAGGGATAAATCAGCCCCAGCATTTT. This codes for CASSDGTGINQPQHF.

The chain recombines TRBV7-2 with TRBJ2-3; 7 positions match TRBD1. The CDR3 is 14 residues long. Germline V gives CDR1 SGHTA, CDR2 FQGNSA. V trimming: 5 bases; J trimming: 2 bases; junction bases outside the gene matches: 4. Written as DNA, the CDR3 is TGTGCCAGCAGCCCGACAGGGCCCACAGATACGCAGTATTTT. Protein: CASSPTGPTDTQYF.